One and the same sample provided the 26 T cell receptor beta chains below, sequenced in a study of Graves' ophthalmopathy and Graves' hyperthyroidism. RNA transcripts served as template for amplifying TCR beta CDR3 sequences. RT-PCR with HTBI primers came first, then second-round multiplex PCR. TCRdb ran MiXCR on the multiplex PCR reads and lists one entry per CDR3 protein. The sample carries about 600,000 distinct CDR3 sequences, under 45% recorded once. The sequencing sample was made of peripheral blood or thyroid tissue (not recorded which). The receptors derive from an adult man with Graves' hyperthyroidism.

This rearrangement joins TRBV29-1 to TRBJ2-2; 7 bases agree with TRBD1. The CDR3 length is 17 residues. V gave up 6 bases and J gave up 1 base; unmatched junction bases: 14. Germline V gene sequence: CDR1 SQVTM, CDR2 ANQGSEA. DNA of the CDR3: TGCAGCGTGTCCCCCCCTTACGGGACAGTGAACACCGGGGAGCTGTTTTTT. This codes for CSVSPPYGTVNTGELFF.

The J gene is TRBJ1-1, the V gene TRBV29-1; D unclear. V dropped 4 bases and J dropped 1 base, with 16 bases sitting between them. Germline CDR1 reads SQVTM; CDR2 reads ANQGSEA. This CDR3 is built from 15 residues. In DNA, the CDR3 is TGCAGCGTTGGGGAGGGCCGACGAGGGAACACTGAAGCTTTCTTT. Protein: CSVGEGRRGNTEAFF.

This clonotype was recorded many times. The chain carries TRBV7-2 and TRBJ2-5; D not certain. Looked up from germline, CDR1 is SGHTA and CDR2 is FQGNSA. The CDR3 is 14 residues long. The germline V and J ends were trimmed by 4 bases and 0 bases, with 9 bases remaining between them. CDR3 protein: CASSSPSDQETQYF. The CDR3 region has the DNA TGTGCCAGCAGCTCCCCCTCGGACCAAGAGACCCAGTACTTC.

This sequence joins TRBV12-3 or TRBV12-4 and TRBJ2-2, with 16 bases lining up with TRBD2. The length of the CDR3 is 20 residues. The J segment lost 0 bases and the V segment lost 4 bases, leaving 8 bases of the junction unmatched. The CDR3 sequence: CASSWVGLAGGPTNTGELFF. In nucleotides, the CDR3 is TGTGCCAGCAGTTGGGTGGGACTAGCGGGAGGGCCAACGAACACCGGGGAGCTGTTTTTT.

This clonotype has a count of ten or more. The chain links TRBV11-2 to TRBJ1-2; no clear D gene. Trimming stripped 4 bases from V and 8 bases from J, with 17 bases between. The CDR3 extends over 14 amino acids. Germline V CDR1 and CDR2: SGHAT, FQNNGV. DNA of the CDR3: TGTGCCAGCAGCTCGTGGGTAGGATTCCTAGGCTACACCTTC. It specifies CASSSWVGFLGYTF.

The chain has TRBV7-3 and TRBJ1-3, with a tentative D call TRBD1 (5 bases). The CDR3 is 16 amino acids. The V gene's germline CDR1 is SGHTA and CDR2 FQGTGA. V lost 3 bases and J lost 0, with 12 bases in between. The CDR3 protein is CASSLGPPSSGNTIYF. CDR3 bases: TGTGCCAGCAGCTTGGGACCTCCGAGCTCTGGAAACACCATATATTTT.

The chain recombines TRBV29-1 with TRBJ1-1; TRBD1 aligns across 7 bases. The V segment lost 7 bases and the J segment 1 base; nucleotides outside the gene matches: 6. Germline CDR1 SQVTM, CDR2 ANQGSEA. The CDR3 totals 13 residues. CDR3 DNA sequence: TGCAGCGGTCGACAGGGCCGGAACACTGAAGCTTTCTTT. This gives the protein CSGRQGRNTEAFF. Combining the CDR3 with reference TRBV29-1 and TRBJ1-1 gives the whole variable domain SAVISQKPSRDICQRGTSLTIQCQVDSQVTMMFWYRQQPGQSLTLIATANQGSEATYESGFVIDKFPISRPNLTFSTLTVSNMSPEDSSIYLCSGRQGRNTEAFFGQGTRLTVV.

This clonotype was seen ten or more times. The gene calls are TRBV5-5 and TRBJ2-5, with a tentative D call TRBD2 (6 bases). The germline V gene has CDR1 SGHKS and CDR2 YYEKEE (reference sequence). The CDR3 totals 15 residues. Trimming removed 0 bases at V and 5 bases at J, with 14 bases between. CDR3 sequence (DNA): TGTGCCAGCAGCTTGGCATGGGGGGTCGGTGAGACCCAGTACTTC. It yields the protein CASSLAWGVGETQYF.

At least ten counts were recorded for this clonotype. The rearrangement uses TRBV28 and TRBJ1-5; no clear D. Germline assignment: CDR1 MDHEN and CDR2 SYDVKM. Trimming stripped 6 bases from V and 5 bases from J, with 8 bases between. The CDR3 totals 12 residues. In nucleotides, the CDR3 is TGTGCCAGCAGGGGATTCTATCAGCCCCAGCATTTT. It codes for CASRGFYQPQHF. The complete variable domain, with remaining parts taken from reference TRBV28 and TRBJ1-5, reads DVKVTQSSRYLVKRTGEKVFLECVQDMDHENMFWYRQDPGLGLRLIYFSYDVKMKEKGDIPEGYSVSREKKERFSLILESASTNQTSMYLCASRGFYQPQHFGDGTRLSIL.

This clonotype was counted only a few times. The gene calls are TRBV2 and TRBJ2-7; the match to TRBD1 covers 7 bases. Germline CDR1 reads SNHLY; CDR2 reads FYNNEI. The J segment lost 2 bases and the V segment lost 7 bases, leaving 8 bases of the junction unmatched. The CDR3 is 14 residues long. In nucleotides, the CDR3 is TGTGCCAGCATAAATAGGCAGGGGGCCTACGAGCAGTACTTC. Protein sequence: CASINRQGAYEQYF.

This clonotype was observed a handful of times. A much larger clone sits a single nucleotide away, making a read error possible. The genes are TRBV19 and TRBJ1-1, with D perhaps matching TRBD1 (5 bases). Germline loops: CDR1 LNHDA, CDR2 SQIVND (reference sequence). The V end lost 3 bases, the J end lost 6 bases, and 17 bases lay between the germline ends. The CDR3 spans 15 residues. CDR3 DNA: TGTGCCAGTAGTATTGGCGGACGGGGGTACCCTGAAGCTTTCTTT. Protein: CASSIGGRGYPEAFF. The whole variable domain, filled in from reference TRBV19 and TRBJ1-1, reads DGGITQSPKYLFRKEGQNVTLSCEQNLNHDAMYWYRQDPGQGLRLIYYSQIVNDFQKGDIAEGYSVSREKKESFPLTVTSAQKNPTAFYLCASSIGGRGYPEAFFGQGTRLTVV.

This clonotype was seen ten or more times. The rearrangement joins TRBV12-3 or TRBV12-4 to TRBJ1-2, with unresolved D. The length of the CDR3 is 13 residues. Trimming removed 2 bases from V and 6 bases from J, with 10 bases in between. The CDR3 here is CASSLRVYHGYTF. CDR3 bases: TGTGCCAGCAGTTTAAGGGTGTACCATGGCTACACCTTC.

Turning to this clonotype: A read error may account for a junction end that differs from germline. The rearrangement links TRBV3-1 to TRBJ1-1, with D uncertain. This CDR3 spans 15 amino acids. CDR1 and CDR2 (germline): LGHDT, YNNKEL (reference sequence). CDR3 nucleotide sequence: TGTGCCAGCAGGGTCGAGGGTGGATTGAACTCTGAAGCTTTCTTT. It is translated as CASRVEGGLNSEAFF.

This clonotype was found many times. The chain carries TRBV12-3 or TRBV12-4 and TRBJ2-7; 12 bases agree with TRBD1. This CDR3 spans 14 amino acids. V lost 3 bases and J lost 5; bases outside the gene matches: 2. The CDR3 DNA sequence: TGTGCCAGCAGTTTGGGGACAGGGGGCCACGAGCAGTACTTC. This codes for CASSLGTGGHEQYF.

The chain is built from TRBV11-2 and TRBJ2-7; 7 bases are shared with TRBD1. V lost 0 bases to trimming and J lost 7 bases; unmatched junction nucleotides: 12. The CDR3 runs 16 residues. Germline values: CDR1 SGHAT, CDR2 FQNNGV. Here the CDR3 reads CASSLDGRGSFREQYF. The CDR3 DNA is TGTGCCAGCAGCTTAGATGGCAGGGGGAGTTTCAGGGAGCAGTACTTC.

Concerning this clonotype itself: A single base separates this from a much larger clone, so it may be a read error. The chain employs TRBV5-1 and TRBJ2-5, with D uncertain. The CDR3 is made up of 15 amino acids. From germline, CDR1 is SGHRS and CDR2 YFSETQ. In nucleotides, the CDR3 is TGCGCCGGCAGCTTGGAAGGGAAGGGAAAAGAGACCCAGTACTTC. It codes for CAGSLEGKGKETQYF. The entire variable domain, with the rest obtained from reference TRBV5-1 and TRBJ2-5, is as follows: KAGVTQTPRYLIKTRGQQVTLSCSPISGHRSVSWYQQTPGQGLQFLFEYFSETQRNKGNFPGRFSGRQFSNSRSEMNVSTLELGDSALYLCAGSLEGKGKETQYFGPGTRLLVL.

This rearrangement joins TRBV6-1 to TRBJ2-5; D assignment may be TRBD1 or TRBD2 (5 bases each). Trimming took off 2 bases at V and 2 bases at J, with 15 bases between the two ends. The CDR3 is 16 amino acids. Germline loops: CDR1 MNHNS, CDR2 SASEGT. The CDR3 loop is CASSERGVSFQETQYF. DNA of the CDR3: TGTGCCAGCAGTGAAAGAGGGGTCAGCTTTCAAGAGACCCAGTACTTC.

Of note for this clonotype: A much larger clonotype is one base distant, so this may be a read error. The V gene is TRBV6-5, the J gene TRBJ2-7; the D gene is possibly TRBD2 (5 bases). Germline values: CDR1 MNHEY, CDR2 SVGAGI. The ends were cut back, 3 bases at V and 8 bases at J, with 17 bases in the middle. The CDR3 is 14 amino acids. DNA for the CDR3: TGTGCCAGCAGTTATCTGACGGGATCGTACAAGCAGTACTTC. It encodes CASSYLTGSYKQYF.

Points on this clonotype: A read error may be the cause here, since a much bigger clone is one base away. The V and J genes are TRBV7-9 and TRBJ2-2; D unclear. V shed 3 bases and J shed 0 bases, with 5 bases lying between them. Germline values: CDR1 SEHNR, CDR2 FQNEAQ (reference sequence). This CDR3 comprises 14 residues. CDR3 coding DNA: TGTGCCAGCAGCTTCTTTCCGAACACCGGGGAGCTGTTTTTT. As protein: CASSFFPNTGELFF.

The V and J genes are TRBV29-1 and TRBJ2-5; 9 bases align to TRBD1. Germline V gives CDR1 SQVTM, CDR2 ANQGSEA. The CDR3 loop spans 14 amino acids. V dropped 8 bases and J dropped 5; count of bases not matched to a gene: 12. The chain's CDR3 is CSSDPGQGLETQYF. The CDR3 DNA is TGCAGCAGTGACCCGGGACAGGGCCTGGAGACCCAGTACTTC.

This clonotype was seen a few times. The V gene is TRBV27, the J gene TRBJ1-1; D remains ambiguous. V dropped 3 bases and J dropped 2 bases, with 13 bases sitting between them. The CDR3 sequence is 15 residues long. Germline V gives CDR1 MNHEY, CDR2 SMNVEV (reference sequence). As DNA, the CDR3 is TGTGCCAGCAGTTTGGGAATAAAGGGAAACACTGAAGCTTTCTTT. The encoded protein is CASSLGIKGNTEAFF.

This rearrangement joins TRBV20-1 to TRBJ1-2; 7 nucleotides match TRBD1. The CDR3 totals 23 residues. Germline assignment: CDR1 DFQATT and CDR2 SNEGSKA (reference sequence). The ends lost 6 bases at V and 5 bases at J; junction bases unmatched: 39. The DNA of the CDR3 is TGCAGTGCCTCGGCGCCCGGACAGGAAAAATTTATGTTCGGTCGGGATCCAGGATATGGCTACACCTTC. Its protein is CSASAPGQEKFMFGRDPGYGYTF.

V and J are TRBV5-4 and TRBJ2-7, with D possibly being TRBD1 or TRBD2 (5 bases each). V shed 2 bases and J shed 2 bases, with 11 bases lying between them. The CDR3 contains 14 residues. CDR1 SGHNT and CDR2 YYREEE come from the germline V gene (reference sequence). As DNA, the CDR3 is TGTGCCAGCAGCTTCCGCAGGGAGCCCTACGAGCAGTACTTC. Its translation is CASSFRREPYEQYF.

The chain recombines TRBV24-1 with TRBJ2-1; 7 bases fit TRBD1. This CDR3 is built from 15 residues. Germline lookup yields CDR1 KGHDR and CDR2 SFDVKD. V lost 4 bases, J lost 2 bases, and 4 bases stayed unmatched. Here the CDR3 DNA reads TGTGCCACCAGTGAATCCGGGACAGCCTACAATGAGCAGTTCTTC. Translation gives CATSESGTAYNEQFF.

This clonotype has a count of ten or more. The chain is built from TRBV2 and TRBJ2-7, with 12 bases matching TRBD1. Germline V gene data show CDR1 as SNHLY and CDR2 as FYNNEI. Losses at the gene ends were 6 bases for V and 6 bases for J; bases not matched to a gene: 9. This CDR3 region has 15 residues. CDR3 sequence (DNA): TGTGCCAGCAGGGGGACAGGGGGCGCGAAAGGCGAGCAGTACTTC. As protein: CASRGTGGAKGEQYF.

V usage is TRBV19 and J usage is TRBJ1-1; 7 bases fit TRBD1. V trimming: 5 bases; J trimming: 5 bases; junction bases outside the gene matches: 11. CDR3 length equals 15 residues. Germline V CDR1 and CDR2: LNHDA, SQIVND (reference sequence). For the CDR3, the DNA is TGTGCCAGTAGTTTTACGCACAGGGGAGAGACTGAAGCTTTCTTT. This codes for CASSFTHRGETEAFF.